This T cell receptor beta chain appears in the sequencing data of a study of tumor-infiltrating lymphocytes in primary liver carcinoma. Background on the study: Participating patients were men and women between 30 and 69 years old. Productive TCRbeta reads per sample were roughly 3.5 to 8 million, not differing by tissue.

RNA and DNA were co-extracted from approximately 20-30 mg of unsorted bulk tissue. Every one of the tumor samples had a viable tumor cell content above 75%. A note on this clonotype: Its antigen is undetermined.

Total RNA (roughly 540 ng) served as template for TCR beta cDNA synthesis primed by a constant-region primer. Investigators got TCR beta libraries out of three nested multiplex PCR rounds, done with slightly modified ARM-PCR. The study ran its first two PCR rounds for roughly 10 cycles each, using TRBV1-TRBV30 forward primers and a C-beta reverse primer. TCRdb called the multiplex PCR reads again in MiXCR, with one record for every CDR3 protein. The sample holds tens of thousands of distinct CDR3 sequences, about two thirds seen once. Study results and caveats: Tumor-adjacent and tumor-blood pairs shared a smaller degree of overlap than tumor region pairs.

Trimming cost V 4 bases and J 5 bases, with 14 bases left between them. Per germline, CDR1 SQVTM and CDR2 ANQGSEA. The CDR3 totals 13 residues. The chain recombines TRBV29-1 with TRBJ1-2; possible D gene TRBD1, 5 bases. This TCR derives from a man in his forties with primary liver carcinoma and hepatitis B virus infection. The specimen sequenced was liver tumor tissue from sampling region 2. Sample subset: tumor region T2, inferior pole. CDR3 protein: CSVAAGRGYGYTF. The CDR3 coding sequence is TGCAGCGTTGCGGCAGGGAGAGGGTATGGCTACACCTTC.